This entry is about one T cell receptor (beta chain). In germline, CDR1 is MRHNA, CDR2 SNTAGT. The ends were cut back, 3 bases at V and 0 bases at J, with 7 bases in the middle. The CDR3 is 14 amino acids. In the authors' methods: Nucleated cell counts were estimated from reference gene primer amplification. The protocol was immunoSEQ multiplex PCR, while the TCRdb copy is restricted to in-frame clones and leaves out a portion. V, J and clone size are those of that table, while D and trimming were read from the DNA. The table has under 300,000 clones, over 80% seen once. The sample belongs to a study of blood T cell repertoires in COVID-19. Overall study context: The study drew acute and convalescent COVID-19 samples from the United States, Italy and Spain. Sources were T cells, B-cell-depleted T cells, or PBMCs; the material itself was cDNA or gDNA.

This sequence originates from a man between 25 and 39 years old who had recovered from COVID-19. The sequencing input was peripheral blood. The rearrangement uses TRBV6-4 and TRBJ2-3, with D hard to call. The CDR3 region has the DNA TGTGCCAGCAGTGAAGGCGGAAGCACAGATACGCAGTATTTT. Encoded protein: CASSEGGSTDTQYF.